Below are 15 T cell receptor beta chains sequenced from a single sample in a study of blood T cell repertoires in COVID-19. Using immunoSEQ multiplex PCR, the repertoire was profiled, and TCRdb retains in-frame clones only, with some absent. The top ten hold 10% to 15% of the sample, which has 84,000 or so clones, 85% seen once. The specimen was peripheral blood. Source of these receptors: a woman in her seventies with active or convalescent COVID-19.

The chain is built from TRBV27 and TRBJ1-1, with a weak D call TRBD1 (6 bases). From germline, CDR1 is MNHEY and CDR2 SMNVEV (reference sequence). The CDR3 has 14 amino acids. V gave up 5 bases and J gave up 1 base, with 11 bases separating them. CDR3 amino acids: CASSNDRKNTEAFF. In DNA form, the CDR3 reads TGTGCCAGCAGTAACGACAGGAAGAACACTGAAGCTTTCTTT.

The gene calls are TRBV28 and TRBJ2-2; 12 positions match TRBD2. This CDR3 comprises 14 residues. Trimming at V came to 8 bases and at J to 6 bases, leaving 4 bases not matched to a gene. CDR1 and CDR2 from the germline V gene are MDHEN and SYDVKM. The CDR3 region is CASRLAGGAGELFF. CDR3 nucleotide sequence: TGTGCCAGCCGGCTAGCGGGGGGGGCCGGGGAGCTGTTTTTT.

This sequence joins TRBV5-4 and TRBJ1-1; D remains unclear. The germline gives CDR1 SGHNT, CDR2 YYREEE (reference sequence). Trimming stripped 0 bases from V and 1 base from J, with 4 bases between. The CDR3 contains 13 residues. The CDR3 DNA follows: TGTGCCAGCAGCTTGGAACAGAACACTGAAGCTTTCTTT. As protein: CASSLEQNTEAFF.

This clone was seen a few times. The chain recombines TRBV6-5 with TRBJ1-2; 7 positions match TRBD1. Trimming at V came to 0 bases and at J to 7 bases, leaving 5 bases not matched to a gene. The CDR3 totals 14 residues. The V gene's germline CDR1 is MNHEY and CDR2 SVGAGI. The CDR3 here is CASSYSRQGGGYTF. CDR3 in DNA: TGTGCCAGCAGTTACTCGAGGCAGGGGGGTGGCTACACCTTC.

V gene TRBV5-1 combines with J gene TRBJ2-7; weak D call: TRBD1 (6 bases). Per germline, CDR1 SGHRS and CDR2 YFSETQ. This CDR3 region has 14 residues. Trimming pared 4 bases from V and 1 base from J, leaving 12 bases between. DNA of the CDR3: TGCGCCAGCAGCGTACAGGGTATTTCCTACGAGCAGTACTTC. Its translation: CASSVQGISYEQYF.

This clone showed up just once. This sequence joins TRBV5-1 and TRBJ2-4, with D unresolved. V was shortened by 0 bases and J by 1 base, with 8 bases between the two germline ends. Germline values: CDR1 SGHRS, CDR2 YFSETQ. This CDR3 comprises 15 residues. The CDR3 DNA is TGCGCCAGCAGCTTGGACAGTTCGGCCAAAAACATTCAGTACTTC. The encoded protein is CASSLDSSAKNIQYF.

J is TRBJ1-2 and V is TRBV28; 10 positions match TRBD1. The CDR3 runs 15 residues. V shed 3 bases and J 3 bases; nucleotides not matched to a gene: 4. Germline V gene data show CDR1 as MDHEN and CDR2 as SYDVKM. DNA of the CDR3: TGTGCCAGCAGTTTCCGGGACAGGGGACACTATGGCTACACCTTC. Translation: CASSFRDRGHYGYTF.

The chain carries TRBV5-1 and TRBJ2-2; 8 nucleotides agree with TRBD1. V lost 4 bases to trimming and J lost 7 bases; unmatched junction nucleotides: 12. The V gene's germline CDR1 is SGHRS and CDR2 YFSETQ. The CDR3 is 16 amino acids. The CDR3 region is CASSPGQATIGGELFF. The CDR3 nucleotides are TGCGCCAGCAGCCCGGGACAGGCGACGATTGGCGGGGAGCTGTTTTTT.

This chain links TRBV6-2 or TRBV6-3 with TRBJ2-3; tentative D call: TRBD2 (6 bases). The CDR3 is 12 residues long. V was pared by 4 bases and J by 8 bases, with 10 bases between. Germline values: CDR1 MNHEY, CDR2 SVGEGT. The chain's CDR3 is CASSSTAGTQYF. CDR3 bases: TGTGCCAGCAGTTCAACAGCGGGTACGCAGTATTTT.

The V and J genes are TRBV7-6 and TRBJ1-1; D is uncertain. Trimming left V 5 bases short and J 0 bases short, with 13 bases between. This CDR3 region has 15 residues. CDR1 is SGHVS, CDR2 FNYEAQ, per germline. The CDR3 protein is CASSPTIDLNTEAFF. The CDR3 bases are TGTGCCAGCAGCCCCACTATAGATTTGAACACTGAAGCTTTCTTT. Variable domain in full (rest from reference TRBV7-6 and TRBJ1-1): GAGVSQSPRYKVTKRGQDVALRCDPISGHVSLYWYRQALGQGPEFLTYFNYEAQQDKSGLPNDRFSAERPEGSISTLTIQRTEQRDSAMYRCASSPTIDLNTEAFFGQGTRLTVV.

The chain recombines TRBV23-1 with TRBJ2-2, with TRBD2 matching 8 bases. TRBV23-1 is reported as an ORF; its role is uncertain. This CDR3 has 17 residues. Unmatched junction bases numbered 10, after V lost 0 bases and J lost 7 bases. CDR3 residues: CASSQSWVGLAGGELFF. The CDR3 bases are TGCGCCAGCAGTCAATCGTGGGTTGGACTAGCTGGCGGGGAGCTGTTTTTT.

The chain combines TRBV27 with TRBJ2-3; 8 bases match TRBD2. Germline loops: CDR1 MNHEY, CDR2 SMNVEV (reference sequence). The ends lost 8 bases at V and 2 bases at J; junction bases unmatched: 6. The CDR3 contains 14 residues. The CDR3 DNA sequence: TGTGCCAGCGGAAAAGCGGGGGCCACAGATACGCAGTATTTT. Protein: CASGKAGATDTQYF.

The chain joins TRBV15 to TRBJ1-3; 7 bases fit TRBD1. Germline CDR1 LNHNV, CDR2 YYDKDF (reference sequence). This CDR3 is built from 17 residues. J was trimmed by 0 bases and V by 0 bases; bases with no gene match: 5. The CDR3 loop is CATSRDRPGGSGNTIYF. CDR3 DNA: TGTGCCACCAGCAGAGACCGGCCAGGGGGCTCTGGAAACACCATATATTTT.

V and J are TRBV6-2 or TRBV6-3 and TRBJ2-1; D possibly corresponds to TRBD1 (6 bases). Trimming removed 5 bases from V and 11 bases from J, with 16 bases in between. Germline-derived CDR1 and CDR2 are MNHEY and SVGEGT. The CDR3 runs 13 residues. CDR3 sequence: CASSGPQGRQQFF. The CDR3, as DNA: TGTGCCAGCAGTGGCCCCCAGGGGCGACAGCAGTTCTTC.

V usage is TRBV12-3 or TRBV12-4 and J usage is TRBJ1-1; TRBD1 matches at 9 bases. This CDR3 region has 12 residues. V was clipped by 6 bases and J by 7 bases; unmatched bases: 3. CDR3 nucleotides: TGTGCCAGCAGACAGGGGGCAGTTGAAGCTTTCTTT. It translates to CASRQGAVEAFF.